This is a list of T cell receptor beta chains from one sample in a study of blood T cell repertoires in COVID-19. The repertoire was sequenced with immunoSEQ multiplex PCR; TCRdb's copy has only in-frame clones and lacks some. The table shows about 98,000 clones, with 82% occurring only once. The sample was peripheral blood. The receptor set was obtained from a man aged 65 to 85 with active or convalescent COVID-19. The CDR3 runs from the conserved cysteine through the conserved F or W. Fields, in order: J gene, clone size, V gene, D gene, CDR3 DNA, CDR3 protein. D genes are given only for firm matches. Size tells how often a clone was seen (once, few, many) or the class of an expanded clone, and some rows leave it out.

>TRBJ2-5|NA|TRBV30|TRBD1
TGTGCCTGGAGCCGGGCAGGGGGTTCGGTGACCCAGTACTTC
CAWSRAGGSVTQYF
>TRBJ1-4|NA|TRBV6-1|NA
TGTGCCAGCAGTGGACAGGACCCGGCAACTAATGAAAAACTGTTTTTT
CASSGQDPATNEKLFF
>TRBJ1-4|NA|TRBV2|TRBD1
TGTGCCAGCAGCGTAGCTATCCAGGGGGAAGGGTTAACTAATGAAAAACTGTTTTTT
CASSVAIQGEGLTNEKLFF
>TRBJ1-2|NA|TRBV2|TRBD1
TGTGCCAGCAGACCCGACAGGGGGCTCTATGGCTACACCTTC
CASRPDRGLYGYTF
>TRBJ2-2|NA|TRBV7-3|TRBD2
TGTGCCAGCAGCTCTATAGCGGGCGCGCAGGGGGAGCTGTTTTTT
CASSSIAGAQGELFF
>TRBJ2-1|NA|TRBV19|NA
TGTGCCAGCCGACCGGGACATTATTCCGCCAATGAGCAGTTCTTC
CASRPGHYSANEQFF
>TRBJ2-7|NA|TRBV5-4|TRBD2
TGTGCCAGCAGCCCGACATCCGGGAGGGGGACGGCCTACGAGCAGTACTTC
CASSPTSGRGTAYEQYF
>TRBJ2-3|NA|TRBV5-1|NA
TGCGCCAGCAGCCCCCCGGGCAGGGGCCCAGATACGCAGTATTTT
CASSPPGRGPDTQYF
>TRBJ1-6|once|TRBV6-6|NA
TGTGCCAGCAGAACGGGTCCTTATAATTCACCCCTCCACTTT
CASRTGPYNSPLHF
>TRBJ1-6|NA|TRBV3-1/TRBV3-2|TRBD1
TGTGCCAGCAGCCCCCAGGGGGTGAATAATTCACCCCTCCACTTT
CASSPQGVNNSPLHF
>TRBJ2-1|NA|TRBV27|NA
TGTGCCAGCCGGCAGCGATACAATGAGCAGTTCTTC
CASRQRYNEQFF
>TRBJ2-5|NA|TRBV11-2|NA
TGTGCCAGCAGCCCCTCGGGGGAGACCCAGTACTTC
CASSPSGETQYF
>TRBJ2-5|NA|TRBV24-1|TRBD2
TGTGCCACCAGTGAGGGCGGGGGGAAAGAGACCCAGTACTTC
CATSEGGGKETQYF
>TRBJ2-4|NA|TRBV18|TRBD1
TGTGCCAGCTCAGGCGGGACAGGGGTAGCCAAAAACATTCAGTACTTC
CASSGGTGVAKNIQYF
>TRBJ1-3|once|TRBV12-3/TRBV12-4|NA
TGTGCCAGCAGTCTCCCGGGAAACACCATATATTTT
CASSLPGNTIYF
>TRBJ1-1|NA|TRBV19|NA
TGTGCCAGTAGTGCCATGAGAGGAACTGAAGCTTTCTTT
CASSAMRGTEAFF
>TRBJ2-3|NA|TRBV10-3|TRBD2
TGTGCCATCAGTGGGGGGGGGACTAGCGGATACACAGATACGCAGTATTTT
CAISGGGTSGYTDTQYF
>TRBJ2-7|NA|TRBV18|TRBD1
TGTGCCAGCTCACCCGGGACAGGGGGCGCGTACGAGCAGTACTTC
CASSPGTGGAYEQYF
>TRBJ2-3|NA|TRBV4-3|TRBD2
TGCGCCAGCAGCCAACGGTCGGGGGGGCCCGAGGATACGCAGTATTTT
CASSQRSGGPEDTQYF
>TRBJ2-7|few|TRBV7-2|TRBD2
TGTGCCAGCAGCTTCCGCGCTGGCGGGCGGGGGGCCCGCCCCTACGAGCAGTACTTC
CASSFRAGGRGARPYEQYF